A selection of T cell receptor beta chains follows, all from one sample in a study of T cell repertoires in cytomegalovirus infection. TCRdb processed the reads anew with MiXCR; each CDR3 protein has one entry. The sample gives 200,000 to 250,000 distinct CDR3 sequences, 35% to 40% of which show up once; 59% is in the top ten. These receptors have no known antigen. The sample here was CD8+ T cells from cultured PBMCs, taken from culture after CMV antigen stimulation. The receptors originated from a human donor in good health (CMV status not recorded). Some clones in this sample may be carry-over from other donors' samples. The CDR3 runs from the conserved cysteine through the conserved F or W. Fields, in order: clone size, CDR3 length, J gene, V gene, D gene, CDR3 protein, CDR3 DNA. D genes are given only for firm matches. Not every row has a clone size; where given, it reads once, few, many or a size class.

>few|12|TRBJ2-1|TRBV7-6|-
CASGRGRDEQFF
TGTGCCAGCGGACGGGGGAGAGATGAGCAGTTCTTC
>-|17|TRBJ2-1|TRBV4-2|TRBD2
CASSREGDFSSYNEQFF
TGTGCCAGCAGCCGGGAGGGAGATTTTAGCTCCTACAATGAGCAGTTCTTC
>-|17|TRBJ2-1|TRBV11-2|-
CASSLRKEASSYNEQFF
TGTGCCAGCAGCTTAAGAAAAGAGGCGAGCTCCTACAATGAGCAGTTCTTC
>-|17|TRBJ2-1|TRBV11-2|TRBD2
CASSLERPGTSGEEQSF
TGTGCCAGCAGCTTAGAGCGCCCGGGGACTAGCGGGGAGGAGCAGTCCTTC
>few|12|TRBJ1-2|TRBV19|-
CASPHLSYGYTF
TGTGCCAGTCCACATCTTTCCTATGGCTACACCTTC
>many|12|TRBJ1-4|TRBV30|-
CAWSSGNEKLFF
TGTGCCTGGAGTTCGGGGAATGAAAAACTGTTTTTT
>few|16|TRBJ1-1|TRBV6-1|-
CASSPPPEGLNTEAFF
TGTGCCAGCAGTCCACCTCCGGAGGGTTTGAACACTGAAGCTTTCTTT
>many|11|TRBJ2-1|TRBV7-8|-
CASSAGTEQFF
TGTGCCAGCAGCGCCGGGACAGAGCAGTTCTTC
>many|17|TRBJ2-2|TRBV6-1|TRBD2
CASVPWPSAGVHGELFF
TGTGCCAGCGTACCGTGGCCATCAGCGGGAGTTCACGGGGAGCTGTTTTTT
>-|15|TRBJ2-5|TRBV2|-
CASRFRGRDGETQYF
TGTGCCAGCCGTTTCCGCGGCAGGGATGGAGAGACCCAGTACTTC
>-|15|TRBJ2-1|TRBV4-2|TRBD2
CASSPTSGKIHEQFF
TGTGCCAGCAGCCCCACTAGCGGGAAAATCCATGAGCAGTTCTTC
>-|15|TRBJ1-6|TRBV10-3|-
CAISGGELENSPLHF
TGTGCCATCAGCGGAGGGGAGTTGGAAAATTCACCCCTCCACTTT
>few|16|TRBJ2-1|TRBV20-1|TRBD2
CSARDRPYRGDNEQFF
TGCAGTGCTAGAGATCGCCCCTATCGGGGGGACAATGAGCAGTTCTTC
>few|13|TRBJ2-3|TRBV7-9|-
CASSSYLTDTQYF
TGTGCCAGCAGCTCCTACCTCACAGATACGCAGTATTTT
>-|21|TRBJ2-5|TRBV15|-
CATSLQDRPYQETGEGETQYF
TGTGCCACCAGCCTTCAGGACAGACCATACCAAGAGACCGGGGAGGGCGAGACCCAGTACTTC
>-|14|TRBJ2-3|TRBV7-9|TRBD2
CASSPSGFTDTQYF
TGTGCCAGCAGTCCTAGCGGGTTCACAGATACGCAGTATTTT
>-|15|TRBJ2-7|TRBV6-5|-
CASSYSSSISYEQYF
TGTGCCAGCAGTTACTCGAGCTCCATCTCCTACGAGCAGTACTTC
>few|13|TRBJ1-1|TRBV2|TRBD1
CASGTGLNTEAFF
TGTGCCAGCGGGACAGGGCTAAACACTGAAGCTTTCTTT
>-|14|TRBJ2-3|TRBV27|-
CASSLGKGRDTQYF
TGTGCCAGCAGTTTAGGGAAAGGGAGGGATACGCAGTATTTT
>once|14|TRBJ1-1|TRBV9|-
CASSVEGGGTEAFF
TGTGCCAGCAGCGTAGAGGGGGGCGGCACTGAAGCTTTCTTT
>-|19|TRBJ2-7|TRBV20-1|-
CSARPSAGTEWWEAYEQYF
TGCAGTGCTAGGCCATCAGCCGGGACAGAGTGGTGGGAGGCCTACGAGCAGTACTTC
>-|15|TRBJ1-5|TRBV24-1|-
CATTPCPNRNQPQHF
TGTGCCACCACCCCCTGTCCAAATCGCAATCAGCCCCAGCATTTT
>-|15|TRBJ2-7|TRBV6-1|-
CASSEYTLGSYEQYF
TGTGCCAGCAGTGAATACACGCTAGGGTCCTACGAGCAGTACTTC
>few|13|TRBJ1-1|TRBV7-2|-
CASRSTVSTEAFF
TGTGCCAGCAGATCCACAGTTAGCACTGAAGCTTTCTTT
>-|16|TRBJ2-1|TRBV19|TRBD2
CASSIVAGRADNEQFF
TGTGCCAGTAGTATAGTAGCCGGGAGGGCCGACAATGAGCAGTTCTTC
>few|18|TRBJ2-6|TRBV7-6|TRBD1
CASSLGRGGDSGANVLTF
TGTGCCAGCAGCTTAGGTAGAGGGGGCGACTCTGGGGCCAACGTCCTGACTTTC
>-|15|TRBJ2-7|TRBV7-6|TRBD1
CASSASLGTGGEQYF
TGTGCCAGCAGCGCCTCTCTCGGGACAGGGGGCGAGCAGTACTTC
>few|15|TRBJ2-5|TRBV11-2|-
CASSLGTGQQETQYF
TGTGCCAGCAGCTTAGGAACAGGACAGCAAGAGACCCAGTACTTC
>few|15|TRBJ2-1|TRBV2|-
CASRRGSPTLNEQFF
TGTGCCAGCAGACGGGGGAGCCCAACCCTCAATGAGCAGTTCTTC
>few|16|TRBJ2-3|TRBV6-5|TRBD1
CASRLLTGEAGDTQYF
TGTGCCAGCAGACTCTTGACAGGGGAAGCGGGAGATACGCAGTATTTT
>-|13|TRBJ2-7|TRBV6-2/TRBV6-3|TRBD2
CASELAGSDEQYF
TGTGCCAGCGAACTAGCGGGGTCGGACGAGCAGTACTTC
>few|14|TRBJ1-2|TRBV7-2|-
CASSFVGPFDGYTF
TGTGCCAGCAGCTTCGTAGGGCCCTTCGATGGCTACACCTTC
>-|15|TRBJ2-1|TRBV19|TRBD1
CASSISETGYNEQFF
TGTGCCAGTAGTATATCCGAGACAGGGTACAATGAGCAGTTCTTC
>-|15|TRBJ2-2|TRBV6-5|TRBD2
CASSYLAVNTGELFF
TGTGCCAGCAGTTACCTAGCGGTGAACACCGGGGAGCTGTTTTTT
>once|16|TRBJ2-1|TRBV27|TRBD2
CATMQRGWDSYNEQFF
TGTGCCACCATGCAGCGGGGATGGGACTCCTACAATGAGCAGTTCTTC
>-|17|TRBJ2-3|TRBV11-1|TRBD2
CASSLGIGLAGADTQYF
TGTGCCAGCAGCTTAGGGATCGGACTAGCGGGAGCAGATACGCAGTATTTT
>-|18|TRBJ2-3|TRBV7-2|TRBD2
CASSLVAGVLPSTDTQYF
TGTGCCAGCAGCTTAGTAGCGGGGGTCCTTCCTAGCACAGATACGCAGTATTTT
>-|11|TRBJ2-1|TRBV7-6|-
CASSLPREQFF
TGTGCCAGCAGCTTACCGCGGGAGCAGTTCTTC
>-|15|TRBJ2-5|TRBV20-1|-
CSARDGPVGVETQYF
TGCAGTGCTAGAGATGGGCCCGTGGGGGTTGAGACCCAGTACTTC
>once|14|TRBJ2-5|TRBV3-1|TRBD2
CASRGTRITETQYF
TGTGCCAGCAGGGGGACTAGAATCACCGAGACCCAGTACTTC
>few|12|TRBJ2-5|TRBV20-1|-
CSAKRGMETQYF
TGCAGTGCTAAGAGGGGCATGGAGACCCAGTACTTC
>-|19|TRBJ2-7|TRBV28|-
CASSPALYPGGILTYEQYF
TGTGCCAGCAGTCCCGCCTTATACCCTGGCGGGATACTCACTTACGAGCAGTACTTC
>many|15|TRBJ2-2|TRBV10-3|-
CAIEDPLPGGGELFF
TGTGCCATCGAGGACCCTCTCCCCGGAGGCGGGGAGCTGTTTTTT
>few|14|TRBJ1-3|TRBV28|TRBD1
CASRRDRPWNTIYF
TGTGCCAGCAGGCGGGACAGGCCCTGGAACACCATATATTTT
>-|12|TRBJ2-1|TRBV2|-
CASSEGGDEQFF
TGTGCCAGCAGTGAAGGCGGGGATGAGCAGTTCTTC
>many|13|TRBJ2-5|TRBV7-6|-
CASTGQYQETQYF
TGTGCCAGCACAGGACAGTACCAAGAGACCCAGTACTTC
>many|13|TRBJ2-7|TRBV7-6|-
CASSPGDFYEQYF
TGTGCCAGCAGCCCCGGGGACTTCTACGAGCAGTACTTC
>-|13|TRBJ2-1|TRBV27|-
CASSPSSVDEQFF
TGTGCCAGCAGTCCCTCTAGCGTTGATGAGCAGTTCTTC
>few|14|TRBJ1-1|TRBV12-5|-
CASKSLTPNTEAFF
TGTGCTAGTAAGAGCCTAACCCCGAACACTGAAGCTTTCTTT
>few|14|TRBJ2-3|TRBV12-3/TRBV12-4|-
CASSQLWGTDTQYF
TGTGCCAGCAGCCAGCTGTGGGGCACAGATACGCAGTATTTT
>-|16|TRBJ1-4|TRBV12-3/TRBV12-4|TRBD1
CASTSTGGGPREKLFF
TGTGCCAGCACCTCGACAGGGGGCGGCCCACGGGAAAAACTGTTTTTT
>-|14|TRBJ2-5|TRBV12-3/TRBV12-4|-
CASRPSAGQETQYF
TGTGCCAGCAGACCTAGTGCAGGGCAAGAGACCCAGTACTTC
>-|14|TRBJ2-7|TRBV27|TRBD1
CASSFGTGIYEQYF
TGTGCCAGCAGTTTCGGGACAGGGATCTACGAGCAGTACTTC